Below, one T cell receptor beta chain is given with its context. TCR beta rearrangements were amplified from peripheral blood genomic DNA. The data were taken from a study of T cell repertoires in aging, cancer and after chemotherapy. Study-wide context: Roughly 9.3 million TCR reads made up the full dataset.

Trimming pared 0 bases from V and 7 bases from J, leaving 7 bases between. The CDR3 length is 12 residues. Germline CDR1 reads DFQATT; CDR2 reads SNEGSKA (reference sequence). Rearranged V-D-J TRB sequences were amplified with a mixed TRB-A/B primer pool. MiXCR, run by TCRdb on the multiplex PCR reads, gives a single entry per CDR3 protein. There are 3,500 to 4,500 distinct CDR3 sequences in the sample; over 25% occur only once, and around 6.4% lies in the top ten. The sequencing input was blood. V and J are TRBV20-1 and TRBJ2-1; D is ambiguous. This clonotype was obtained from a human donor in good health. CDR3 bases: TGCAGTGCTAGAGATCTGGGAAATGAGCAGTTCTTC. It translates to CSARDLGNEQFF.